The T cell receptor (beta chain) described here comes from a study of early T cells in non-severe SARS-CoV-2 infection. Study findings and constraints: Clonotype matching in VDJdb favored anti-spike CD8 responses and did not capture private and CD4 specificities.

This clonotype was counted ten times or more. What it binds is not known. Individual cDNA molecules received unique molecular identifiers during library preparation. TCRdb fed the 5' RACE reads into MiXCR, producing one record per CDR3 protein. The table lists some 32,000 distinct CDR3 sequences, 3% to 4% of them singletons, with more than 8% in the top ten. The clonotype originates from an adult who was a healthcare worker with PCR-confirmed SARS-CoV-2 infection or an uninfected control (not recorded which). Material for sequencing was whole blood.

CDR3 sequence: CASSEFPGEQFF. The CDR3, as DNA: TGTGCCAGCAGTGAATTCCCGGGAGAGCAGTTCTTC. The J gene is TRBJ2-1, the V gene TRBV2; a possible D gene is TRBD2 (5 bases). Germline V gives CDR1 SNHLY, CDR2 FYNNEI. V dropped 2 bases and J dropped 10 bases, with 9 bases sitting between them. The CDR3 consists of 12 residues.